The 9 T cell receptor beta chains below come from one sample, sequenced in a study of T-cell reconstitution after alpha-beta-depleted transplantation in children. Library preparation (for TCRbeta) was performed with unique molecular identifiers. TCRdb re-analysed the PCR reads in MiXCR, keeping a single row per CDR3 protein. The sample consists of 440,000 or so distinct CDR3 sequences, approximately 41% of them appearing once. The sequenced sample was PBMCs, obtained before TCRalphabeta/CD19-depleted stem cell transplant. The receptors derive from a girl aged 2-10 years with aplastic anemia, due to receive a stem cell transplant.

This clonotype was counted at least ten times. The rearrangement joins TRBV5-1 to TRBJ2-2, with D maybe TRBD1 (6 bases). The CDR3 covers 16 residues. With 0 bases removed from V and 4 bases from J, the gap between germline ends came to 13 bases. Germline lookup yields CDR1 SGHRS and CDR2 YFSETQ. In DNA form, the CDR3 reads TGCGCCAGCAGCTTGGCTGGGGGCTCGGTCACCGGGGAGCTGTTTTTT. It translates to CASSLAGGSVTGELFF.

V is TRBV29-1 and J is TRBJ2-1; no reliable D call. The CDR3 loop spans 13 amino acids. The V gene's germline CDR1 is SQVTM and CDR2 ANQGSEA. Trimming took 4 bases from V and 0 from J, leaving 7 bases between them. CDR3 bases: TGCAGCGTTGTAGGTACCTCCTACAATGAGCAGTTCTTC. Translating it yields CSVVGTSYNEQFF.

J is TRBJ2-3 and V is TRBV10-1; 7 bases line up with TRBD2. CDR3 length: 14 residues. The ends lost 0 bases at V and 7 bases at J; junction bases unmatched: 4. The germline V gene encodes CDR1 WNHNN and CDR2 SYGVQD (reference sequence). DNA of the CDR3: TGCGCCAGCAGTGAGTCGCGGGAGATAAATACGCAGTATTTT. Translation gives CASSESREINTQYF.

This clonotype has ten or more counts. The chain links TRBV3-1 to TRBJ2-1, with 9 bases lining up with TRBD2. The CDR3 consists of 15 residues. J gave up 5 bases and V 5 bases, and 7 bases lay outside the gene matches. CDR1 and CDR2 from the germline V gene are LGHDT and YNNKEL (reference sequence). The CDR3 loop reads CASSFLAGIHNEQFF. The CDR3 bases are TGTGCCAGCAGCTTCCTAGCGGGAATACACAATGAGCAGTTCTTC.

The chain joins TRBV28 to TRBJ2-2, with D maybe TRBD1 (6 bases). CDR1 MDHEN and CDR2 SYDVKM come from the germline V gene. This CDR3 is 17 amino acids long. V gave up 2 bases and J gave up 0 bases, with 13 bases separating them. The CDR3 here is CASSLLGGVSNTGELFF. CDR3 DNA: TGTGCCAGCAGTTTACTAGGGGGTGTATCGAACACCGGGGAGCTGTTTTTT.

This clonotype was observed at least ten times. The CDR3 reads CATSEPGQSTQYF. CDR3 bases: TGTGCCACCAGTGAACCCGGACAGTCCACGCAGTATTTT. The chain has TRBV24-1 and TRBJ2-3; possible D gene TRBD1, 6 bases. Deletions cut 4 bases from V and 9 bases from J, with 13 bases between. Germline CDR1 and CDR2: KGHDR and SFDVKD. The CDR3 runs 13 residues.

V gene TRBV5-1 combines with J gene TRBJ1-1; 8 nucleotides match TRBD1. This CDR3 has 14 amino acids. CDR1 is SGHRS, CDR2 YFSETQ, per germline. J gave up 3 bases and V 3 bases, and 4 bases lay outside the gene matches. The CDR3: CASSSDRGDTEAFF. CDR3 coding DNA: TGCGCCAGCAGCTCAGACAGGGGAGACACTGAAGCTTTCTTT.

This clonotype was seen more than once but under ten times. V usage is TRBV4-2 and J usage is TRBJ2-7; 10 nucleotides line up with TRBD2. The CDR3 is 20 amino acids. Germline CDR1 and CDR2: LGHNA and YNFKEQ. Trimming at V came to 0 bases and at J to 4 bases, leaving 18 bases not matched to a gene. The CDR3 DNA reads TGTGCCAGCAGCCAAGATATGGGGGCTAGCGGGAGTTGGCCCCCTTACGAGCAGTACTTC. Translation gives CASSQDMGASGSWPPYEQYF.

The V gene is TRBV20-1, the J gene TRBJ1-5, with 8 bases that match TRBD1. Losses at the gene ends were 5 bases for V and 6 bases for J; bases not matched to a gene: 3. CDR3 length: 12 amino acids. CDR1 DFQATT and CDR2 SNEGSKA come from the germline V gene (reference sequence). In nucleotides, the CDR3 is TGCAGTGCTCTTACAGGGGGTCAGCCCCAGCATTTT. This translates into CSALTGGQPQHF.